The 9 T cell receptor beta chains below were found in one sample sequenced in a study of identical twins. MiXCR, run by TCRdb on the 5' RACE reads, gives a single entry per CDR3 protein. The data contain hundreds of thousands of distinct CDR3 sequences, 12% of them singletons. The same data also went into a second study, on yellow fever vaccine responses in identical twins.

The sample comprised PBMCs. The origin of the receptors is a woman between 18 and 30 years old in good health.

This clonotype was counted a few times. The chain combines TRBV5-1 with TRBJ1-2; a weak D match, TRBD1 (5 bases). V was clipped by 0 bases and J by 4 bases, with 10 bases between them. Germline CDR1 and CDR2: SGHRS and YFSETQ. This CDR3 has 14 amino acids. CDR3 region: CASSLAGHVYGYTF. The CDR3, as DNA: TGCGCCAGCAGCTTGGCCGGACACGTCTATGGCTACACCTTC. Filled out from reference TRBV5-1 and TRBJ1-2, the complete variable domain reads KAGVTQTPRYLIKTRGQQVTLSCSPISGHRSVSWYQQTPGQGLQFLFEYFSETQRNKGNFPGRFSGRQFSNSRSEMNVSTLELGDSALYLCASSLAGHVYGYTFGSGTRLTVV.

This clonotype appeared a few times. The chain uses TRBV6-1 and TRBJ2-1; 13 nucleotides agree with TRBD2. The CDR3 spans 16 residues. With V trimmed by 6 bases and J by 7 bases, 9 bases remained unmatched. The V gene's germline CDR1 is MNHNS and CDR2 SASEGT. The DNA for the CDR3 is TGTGCCAGCAGCCGAGCCGGGACTAGCGGGATAAATGAGCAGTTCTTC. Translating gives CASSRAGTSGINEQFF.

The sample holds a few counts of this clonotype. For the CDR3, the DNA is TGTGCCAGCAGTTTCGGCGCCGCTAGCGGGGGGCCCACAGATACGCAGTATTTT. It yields the protein CASSFGAASGGPTDTQYF. The V and J genes are TRBV12-3 or TRBV12-4 and TRBJ2-3; 11 bases agree with TRBD2. The CDR3 consists of 18 residues. V was clipped by 3 bases and J by 2 bases; unmatched bases: 10.

This clonotype was seen repeatedly, ten times or more. This chain joins TRBV5-1 and TRBJ2-5; possible D gene TRBD1, 5 bases. CDR1 SGHRS and CDR2 YFSETQ come from the germline V gene. Trimming took off 0 bases at V and 4 bases at J, with 16 bases between the two ends. The CDR3 totals 16 residues. This chain's CDR3 is CASSLAVTEYGETQYF. The DNA for the CDR3 is TGCGCCAGCAGCTTGGCCGTGACAGAGTACGGAGAGACCCAGTACTTC.

There are a few counts of this clonotype. The V gene is TRBV5-5, the J gene TRBJ2-3; no definite D call. This CDR3 spans 17 amino acids. Germline values: CDR1 SGHKS, CDR2 YYEKEE (reference sequence). V dropped 4 bases and J dropped 0 bases, with 18 bases sitting between them. CDR3 region: CASSRVFGSYSTDTQYF. In nucleotides, the CDR3 is TGTGCCAGCAGCCGCGTCTTCGGATCTTACAGCACAGATACGCAGTATTTT.

In this sample, this clonotype turned up many times. The chain joins TRBV12-3 or TRBV12-4 to TRBJ2-1; TRBD2 aligns across 14 bases. The trim removed 6 bases at V and 9 bases at J, leaving 7 bases unmatched. The CDR3 contains 15 residues. CDR3: CASSPGLAGGGEQFF. The CDR3, as DNA: TGTGCCAGCAGCCCTGGACTAGCGGGGGGAGGTGAGCAGTTCTTC.

J is TRBJ2-7 and V is TRBV4-1; the D gene could be TRBD1 or TRBD2 (5 bases each). The CDR3 runs to 15 residues. CDR1 and CDR2 from the germline V gene are MGHRA and YSYEKL. V was clipped by 0 bases and J by 6 bases, with 15 bases between them. CDR3 DNA: TGCGCCAGCAGCCAAGATCTTCGGGGCGCCCGCGAGCAGTACTTC. Translation: CASSQDLRGAREQYF.

The V call is TRBV14, the J call TRBJ2-5; no clear D gene. V was shortened by 0 bases and J by 5 bases, with 7 bases between the two germline ends. The CDR3 consists of 13 residues. From germline, CDR1 is SGHDN and CDR2 FVKESK. The CDR3 sequence: CASSQDLTETQYF. Here the CDR3 DNA reads TGTGCCAGCAGCCAAGATTTGACGGAGACCCAGTACTTC.

In this sample, this clonotype turned up a few times. The chain couples TRBV5-5 to TRBJ1-1; D is unclear. The V end lost 4 bases, the J end lost 4 bases, and 17 bases lay between the germline ends. Germline loops: CDR1 SGHKS, CDR2 YYEKEE (reference sequence). CDR3 size: 15 residues. The chain's CDR3 is CASSRWVLEGTEAFF. Written as DNA, the CDR3 is TGTGCCAGCAGCCGATGGGTTTTGGAGGGCACTGAAGCTTTCTTT.